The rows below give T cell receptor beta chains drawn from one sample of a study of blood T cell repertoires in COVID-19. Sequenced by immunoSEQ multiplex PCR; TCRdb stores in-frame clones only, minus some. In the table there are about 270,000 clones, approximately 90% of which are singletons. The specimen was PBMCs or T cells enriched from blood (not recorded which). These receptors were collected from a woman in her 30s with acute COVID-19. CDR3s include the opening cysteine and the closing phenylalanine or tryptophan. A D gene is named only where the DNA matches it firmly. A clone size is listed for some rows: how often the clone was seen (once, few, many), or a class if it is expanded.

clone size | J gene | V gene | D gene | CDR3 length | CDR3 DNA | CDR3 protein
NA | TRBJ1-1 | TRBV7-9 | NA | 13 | TGTGCCAGCAGCGAAACGGACGCGGGGGGAGCTTTCTTT | CASSETDAGGAFF
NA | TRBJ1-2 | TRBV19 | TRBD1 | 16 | TGTGCCAGTAGTATTAGGGACAGGGGGCTAGGTCTTCGCTACACCTTC | CASSIRDRGLGLRYTF
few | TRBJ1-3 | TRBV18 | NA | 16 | TGTGCCAGCTCACCCAAGACAGGCCTCTCTGGAAACACCATATATTTT | CASSPKTGLSGNTIYF
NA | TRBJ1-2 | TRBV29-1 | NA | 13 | TGCAGCGTTGAAGGGTTTGAGAACTATGGCTACACCTTC | CSVEGFENYGYTF
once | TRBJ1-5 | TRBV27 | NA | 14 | TGTGCCAGCAGCCCGGGGACAAGCAATCAGCCCCAGCATTTT | CASSPGTSNQPQHF
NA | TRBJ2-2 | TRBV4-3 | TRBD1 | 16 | TGCGCCAGCAGCCAAGAAAGTACAGGGGGCACCGGGGAGCTGTTTTTT | CASSQESTGGTGELFF
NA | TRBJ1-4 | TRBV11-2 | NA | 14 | TGTGCCAGCAGCTTAGCAGCAACTAATGAAAAACTGTTTTTT | CASSLAATNEKLFF
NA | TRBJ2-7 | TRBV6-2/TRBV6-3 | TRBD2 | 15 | TGTGCCAGCAGCCCCTGGAGGCGGGAGTACTACGAGCAGTACTTC | CASSPWRREYYEQYF
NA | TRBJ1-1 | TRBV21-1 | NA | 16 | TGTGCCAGCAGCAACATCAGGGGGTCACCGGACACTGAAGCTTTCTTT | CASSNIRGSPDTEAFF
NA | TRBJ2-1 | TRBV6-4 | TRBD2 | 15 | TGTGCCAGCAGTGAGGGGACTAGCGGGGCAAAAGAGCAGTTCTTC | CASSEGTSGAKEQFF
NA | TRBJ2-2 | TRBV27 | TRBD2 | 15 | TGTGCCAGCAGTCACGGACTAGCGGCTCCCGGGGAGCTGTTTTTT | CASSHGLAAPGELFF
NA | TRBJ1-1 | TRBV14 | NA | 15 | TGTGCCAGCAGCCAAGGGGGAATGGCAGGGACTGAAGCTTTCTTT | CASSQGGMAGTEAFF
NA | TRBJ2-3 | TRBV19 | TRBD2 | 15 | TGTGCCAGTAGCCGCCGGGAGGGTAGCACAGATACGCAGTATTTT | CASSRREGSTDTQYF
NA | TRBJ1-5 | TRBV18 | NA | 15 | TGTGCCAGCTCACCACGAGGAGGAAGCAATCAGCCCCAGCATTTT | CASSPRGGSNQPQHF
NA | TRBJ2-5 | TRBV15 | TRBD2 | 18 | TGTGCCACCAGCAGAGATATGACTAGCGGGAACTACCAAGAGACCCAGTACTTC | CATSRDMTSGNYQETQYF
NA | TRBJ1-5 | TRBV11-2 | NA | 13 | TGTGCCAGCAGCCGACAGCGCAATCAGCCCCAGCATTTT | CASSRQRNQPQHF
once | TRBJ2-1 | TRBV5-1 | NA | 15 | TGCGCCAGCAGCTTGAGGGGCGGGGATTACAATGAGCAGTTCTTC | CASSLRGGDYNEQFF
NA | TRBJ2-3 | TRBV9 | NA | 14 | TGTGCCAGCAGCGTAGGGGCTAGCACAGATACGCAGTATTTT | CASSVGASTDTQYF
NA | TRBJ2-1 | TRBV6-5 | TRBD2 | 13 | TGTGCCAGTGGACTAGCGCCAGCGCATGAGCAGTTCTTC | CASGLAPAHEQFF
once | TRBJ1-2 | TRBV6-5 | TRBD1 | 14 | TGTGCCAGCAGTCAGGGGGAAGGGGCCTATGGCTACACCTTC | CASSQGEGAYGYTF